These T cell receptor beta chains were read from a single sample in a study of Ad26.COV2.S vaccination and SARS-CoV-2 variants. Clones were sequenced by immunoSEQ multiplex PCR, and TCRdb holds only the in-frame ones, with some missing. The sample has about 420,000 clones, around 87% seen once. Sequencing was performed on peripheral blood, taken in a trial of Ad26.COV2.S vaccine versus placebo. Source of these receptors: a person between 18 and 65 years old who received the Ad26.COV2.S COVID-19 vaccine or a placebo. Both conserved end residues are part of each CDR3. D genes are given only for firm matches.

TRBD2,TRBV7-2,16,TRBJ2-5,CASSLANSGGSWTQYF
NA,TRBV7-2,13,TRBJ1-5,CASSPSLEQPQHF
NA,TRBV5-4,13,TRBJ2-1,CASSLASGDEQFF
NA,TRBV28,11,TRBJ2-7,CASRGGHEQYF
TRBD1,TRBV30,14,TRBJ2-7,CAWSAGTGGSEQYF
NA,TRBV27,14,TRBJ1-3,CASSLGGQGNTIYF
NA,TRBV24-1,16,TRBJ2-3,CATSDSGALELTTQYF
TRBD1,TRBV30,18,TRBJ1-4,CAWSAHRAGEGANEKLFF
NA,TRBV7-3,12,TRBJ2-1,CASSLNFNEQFF
NA,TRBV5-1,16,TRBJ2-1,CASTLGRTVPYNEQFF
NA,TRBV7-6,15,TRBJ1-3,CASSLGGPSGNTIYF